One and the same sample provided the 13 T cell receptor beta chains below, sequenced in a study of cytomegalovirus exposure and HLA in healthy donors. The PCR used 60 Vbeta and 13 Jbeta primers. Some clones are missing from TCRdb's copy, which holds only in-frame ones; the method was immunoSEQ multiplex PCR. The top ten hold about 0.25% of the sample, which has roughly 180,000 clones, approximately 88% seen once. Sample: PBMCs. These receptor sequences come from a boy between 5 and 17 years old in good health and CMV-seronegative.

This chain joins TRBV6-6 and TRBJ2-7, with D perhaps TRBD2 (5 bases). The germline V gene has CDR1 MNHNY and CDR2 SVGAGI (reference sequence). CDR3 length: 12 amino acids. Deletions cut 4 bases from V and 3 bases from J, with 7 bases between. CDR3 protein: CASSFRDYEQYF. As DNA, the CDR3 is TGTGCCAGCAGTTTCCGGGACTACGAGCAGTACTTC.

This chain links TRBV7-8 with TRBJ1-1; D is uncertain. Germline CDR1 and CDR2: SGHVS and FQNEAQ. The CDR3 spans 13 residues. Trimming left V 4 bases short and J 0 bases short, with 6 bases between. The CDR3 nucleotides read TGTGCCAGCAGCTCTAAAGTGAACACTGAAGCTTTCTTT. Protein sequence: CASSSKVNTEAFF.

V usage is TRBV4-1 and J usage is TRBJ2-3; TRBD2 agrees at 11 bases. The germline V gene encodes CDR1 MGHRA and CDR2 YSYEKL. V gave up 3 bases and J gave up 0 bases; unmatched junction bases: 11. This CDR3 has 19 amino acids. CDR3 DNA: TGCGCCAGCAGCCAGCGTTCTAGCGGGGGGCAACTTAGCACAGATACGCAGTATTTT. It codes for CASSQRSSGGQLSTDTQYF.

This rearrangement joins TRBV7-2 to TRBJ1-4; a weak D match, TRBD1 (6 bases). Trimming took 2 bases from V and 3 from J, leaving 19 bases between them. The CDR3 is 18 amino acids. Germline lookup yields CDR1 SGHTA and CDR2 FQGNSA. CDR3 sequence (DNA): TGTGCCAGCAGCTTAAAAGCACGTGGCGGACAGTCTAATGAAAAACTGTTTTTT. As protein: CASSLKARGGQSNEKLFF.

This chain connects TRBV9 to TRBJ1-4, with D possibly being TRBD1 (6 bases). Trimming pared 7 bases from V and 8 bases from J, leaving 18 bases between. Germline lookup yields CDR1 SGDLS and CDR2 YYNGEE. CDR3 size: 14 residues. As DNA, the CDR3 is TGTGCCAGCGGAGGGGGGGGCAGAGGCGAAAAACTGTTTTTT. Amino acids: CASGGGGRGEKLFF.

This CDR3 reads CASSLTSAENEQYF. CDR3 bases: TGTGCCAGCAGTCTGACTAGCGCTGAGAACGAGCAGTACTTC. The V and J genes are TRBV2 and TRBJ2-7, with 8 nucleotides matching TRBD2. V trimming: 5 bases; J trimming: 5 bases; junction bases outside the gene matches: 8. Per the germline V gene, CDR1 is SNHLY and CDR2 is FYNNEI. CDR3 length equals 14 residues. The complete variable domain, with remaining parts taken from reference TRBV2 and TRBJ2-7, reads EPEVTQTPSHQVTQMGQEVILRCVPISNHLYFYWYRQILGQKVEFLVSFYNNEISEKSEIFDDQFSVERPDGSNFTLKIRSTKLEDSAMYFCASSLTSAENEQYFGPGTRLTVT.

The chain carries TRBV13 and TRBJ2-7; 8 bases fit TRBD1. The CDR3 covers 19 residues. Germline V gene data show CDR1 as PRHDT and CDR2 as FYEKMQ (reference sequence). J gave up 0 bases and V 5 bases, and 18 bases lay outside the gene matches. The CDR3 sequence: CASSQNPRWQGASSYEQYF. The CDR3 bases are TGTGCCAGCAGCCAAAACCCGAGGTGGCAGGGGGCCTCCTCCTACGAGCAGTACTTC.

The chain combines TRBV5-4 with TRBJ2-2; TRBD1 agrees at 12 bases. Germline CDR1 is SGHNT and CDR2 is YYREEE (reference sequence). V was pared by 4 bases and J by 5 bases, with 6 bases of the junction left unmatched. This CDR3 region has 16 residues. CDR3 coding DNA: TGTGCCAGCAGCGCGGGGGGACAGGGGGCTACCGGGGAGCTGTTTTTT. This translates into CASSAGGQGATGELFF.

The chain carries TRBV30 and TRBJ1-2, with 9 bases that match TRBD1. J was trimmed by 13 bases and V by 0 bases; bases with no gene match: 12. CDR1 and CDR2 (germline): GTSNPN, SVGIG (reference sequence). The CDR3 extends over 14 amino acids. This CDR3 is CAWSVRGRDRESTF. CDR3 nucleotide sequence: TGTGCCTGGAGTGTACGAGGGAGGGACAGGGAGAGCACCTTC.

This clone showed up just once. V gene TRBV18 combines with J gene TRBJ1-5; a possible D gene is TRBD1 (6 bases). The V end lost 3 bases, the J end lost 0 bases, and 9 bases lay between the germline ends. CDR1 and CDR2 (germline): KGHSH, LQKENI. The CDR3 loop spans 15 amino acids. This CDR3 is CASSPNRDSNQPQHF. Written as DNA, the CDR3 is TGTGCCAGCTCACCTAACAGGGATAGCAATCAGCCCCAGCATTTT.

The J gene is TRBJ2-3, the V gene TRBV11-2; TRBD2 is a possible D gene (6 bases). This CDR3 region has 14 residues. The germline V gene encodes CDR1 SGHAT and CDR2 FQNNGV. Trimming stripped 0 bases from V and 6 bases from J, with 10 bases between. The CDR3 coding sequence is TGTGCCAGCAGCTTAGACCCTCTAGCGGATACGCAGTATTTT. This gives the protein CASSLDPLADTQYF. The variable domain in full, with the rest retrieved from reference TRBV11-2 and TRBJ2-3, is EAGVAQSPRYKIIEKRQSVAFWCNPISGHATLYWYQQILGQGPKLLIQFQNNGVVDDSQLPKDRFSAERLKGVDSTLKIQPAKLEDSAVYLCASSLDPLADTQYFGPGTRLTVL.

The V and J genes are TRBV2 and TRBJ2-3; 8 bases fit TRBD2. Germline values: CDR1 SNHLY, CDR2 FYNNEI. The CDR3 length is 15 residues. V shed 6 bases, J shed 2 bases, and the junction held 7 bases outside the gene matches. For the CDR3, the DNA is TGTGCCAGCAGGACTAGCGTAGGGGTCACAGATACGCAGTATTTT. Protein product: CASRTSVGVTDTQYF.

This chain connects TRBV9 to TRBJ1-2; tentatively, D is TRBD1 (5 bases). The CDR3 runs 15 residues. The germline V gene encodes CDR1 SGDLS and CDR2 YYNGEE. The ends were cut back, 0 bases at V and 8 bases at J, with 17 bases in the middle. The CDR3 DNA reads TGTGCCAGCAGCGTAGACGGCAGGGCCTACGGCGGCTACACCTTC. Residues: CASSVDGRAYGGYTF.